This entry features one TCR beta chain sequence. Its specificity is not known. This table comes from immunoSEQ multiplex PCR, and its TCRdb copy is limited to in-frame clones, with some not included. The sample yields some 66,000 clones, around 80% seen once. These data belong to a study of a mutant IDH1 vaccine in newly diagnosed glioma. Study at large: A roughly 60% male, 37.5% female split and a mean age of about 40 years characterized treated patients. Earlier therapy was either radiotherapy, temozolomide, or both, and most got both. The timing of visit V12 was week 35, and that of visit V13 was week 47. The study, taken as a whole, reports: Changes in the top peripheral T cell clonotypes seemingly had no bearing on pseudoprogression.

Documented time point: week 35, safety follow-up. Alongside topical imiquimod, each dose of vaccine comprised 300 ug of mutant IDH1 20-mer peptide. Sequencing used PBMCs, obtained from a glioma patient whose treatment included an IDH1 peptide vaccine. This clonotype originated in a man younger than 45 with glioma.

CDR3 bases: TGTGCCAGCAGTCCCTTTGGGACGCCGAACACCGGGGAGCTGTTTTTT. As protein: CASSPFGTPNTGELFF. V and J are TRBV11-3 and TRBJ2-2, with D possibly being TRBD1 or TRBD2 (5 bases each). This CDR3 has 16 amino acids. V shed 6 bases and J shed 0 bases, with 14 bases lying between them. Germline V gives CDR1 SGHNT, CDR2 YENEEA.